This paragraph reports one TCR beta chain. The source of the sample is a study of regulatory T cells in long-lasting Graves disease. Time point specified: persistent/refractory GD, antithyroid drugs over 5 years with positive TRAb. PBMC-extracted RNA yielded the TCR library. CDR3 regions were amplified by Arm-PCR using iRepertoire HTBI primers to build TCR beta libraries. Original processing notes: Among the samples, 60 to 75 TRBV and around 13 TRBJ segments were identified. TCRdb re-derived calls from the multiplex PCR reads in MiXCR, one entry per CDR3 protein. TCRdb's processing, not the authors' own work, is the source of the V and J calls. The data hold about 470,000 distinct CDR3 sequences, with more than 20% observed a single time. Deletions cut 0 bases from V and 2 bases from J, with 16 bases between. Germline V gene lookup returns CDR1 GTSNPN and CDR2 SVGIG (reference sequence). The CDR3 covers 16 residues.

The sequences come from peripheral blood mononuclear cells (PBMCs), collected when the disease was refractory, from a patient treated with antithyroid drugs. This chain links TRBV30 with TRBJ1-1, with D perhaps matching TRBD1 (5 bases). The sequence came from a female donor with Graves disease. The CDR3 protein is CAWSVDRTGSNTEAFF. The CDR3 DNA sequence: TGTGCCTGGAGTGTTGATCGTACAGGAAGCAACACTGAAGCTTTCTTT. Based on the CDR3 plus reference TRBV30 and TRBJ1-1, the full variable domain is SQTIHQWPATLVQPVGSPLSLECTVEGTSNPNLYWYRQAAGRGLQLLFYSVGIGQISSEVPQNLSASRPQDRQFILSSKKLLLSDSGFYLCAWSVDRTGSNTEAFFGQGTRLTVV.